This TCR beta chain derives from a study of blood T cell repertoires in COVID-19. Study at large: Sources were T cells, B-cell-depleted T cells, or PBMCs; the material itself was cDNA or gDNA.

Trimming removed 1 base from V and 3 bases from J; junction bases left unmatched: 7. From germline, CDR1 is LGHNT and CDR2 FRNRAP. The CDR3 is 17 amino acids. TCRdb's copy holds only in-frame clones and misses some; the assay was immunoSEQ multiplex PCR. The sample has 300,000 or so clones; 86% are singletons. This receptor was taken from a woman aged 45 to 65 with acute or convalescent COVID-19. The chain combines TRBV12-5 with TRBJ2-1; TRBD1 agrees at 9 bases. Specimen: peripheral blood. The CDR3 DNA sequence: TGTGCTAGTGGTTTGGGAGGCGTGACAGGGGGCTACAATGAGCAGTTCTTC. Protein: CASGLGGVTGGYNEQFF.